A single sample is the source of the 31 T cell receptor beta chains below, sequenced in a study of T cell repertoires in cytomegalovirus infection. TCRdb recomputed calls from the reads with MiXCR, one row per CDR3 protein. The table includes more than 250,000 distinct CDR3 sequences, roughly 25% detected once. Their specific antigens are unknown. The sample was cultured PBMCs, taken from culture after CMV antigen stimulation. The receptors derive from a human donor in good health (CMV status not recorded). Some clones in this sample may be carry-over from other donors' samples.

This clonotype came up many times. This rearrangement joins TRBV7-2 to TRBJ1-2; 7 nucleotides agree with TRBD1. The trim removed 4 bases at V and 2 bases at J, leaving 10 bases unmatched. The CDR3 extends over 16 amino acids. Germline V CDR1 and CDR2: SGHTA, FQGNSA. The chain's CDR3 is CASSSLTGRTNYGYTF. The CDR3 bases are TGTGCCAGCAGCTCCCTGACAGGGCGAACGAACTATGGCTACACCTTC.

The J gene is TRBJ2-7, the V gene TRBV18, with 9 positions matching TRBD1. The V gene end was trimmed by 5 bases and the J gene end by 6 bases; junction bases not matched to a gene: 2. This CDR3 region has 12 residues. Germline CDR1 reads KGHSH; CDR2 reads LQKENI. In DNA, the CDR3 is TGTGCCAGCTCATCGACAGGGGGCGAGCAGTACTTC. Its protein product is CASSSTGGEQYF.

As DNA, the CDR3 is TGCGCCAGCAGGCTAGCGGAATACAATGAGCAGTTCTTC. As protein: CASRLAEYNEQFF. V is TRBV5-1 and J is TRBJ2-1; 7 bases align to TRBD2. With 5 bases clipped from V and 4 bases from J, the junction kept 3 bases outside the gene matches. This CDR3 comprises 13 residues. Germline CDR1 and CDR2: SGHRS and YFSETQ.

The chain is built from TRBV6-2 or TRBV6-3 and TRBJ1-4; TRBD1 matches 12 bases. From germline, CDR1 is MNHEY and CDR2 SVGEGT. V trimming: 0 bases; J trimming: 8 bases; junction bases outside the gene matches: 13. The CDR3 covers 19 residues. The CDR3 nucleotides read TGTGCCAGCAGTTACTCGAGCGCCATCGGGACAGGGGGCGGCGAAAAACTGTTTTTT. Translating gives CASSYSSAIGTGGGEKLFF.

This clonotype showed up just a few times. V is TRBV7-4 and J is TRBJ2-3; TRBD1 matches at 7 bases. This CDR3 has 15 amino acids. Germline V CDR1 and CDR2: SGHVT, SQSDAQ. Trimming took 5 bases from V and 3 from J; bases not matched to a gene: 8. As DNA, the CDR3 is TGTGCCAGCAGCCCCCTCAGGGGGAAGACAGATACGCAGTATTTT. Translation gives CASSPLRGKTDTQYF. The entire variable domain, with the rest obtained from reference TRBV7-4 and TRBJ2-3, is as follows: GAGVSQSPRYKVAKRGRDVALRCDSISGHVTLYWYRQTLGQGSEVLTYSQSDAQRDKSGRPSGRFSAERPERSVSTLKIQRTEQGDSAVYLCASSPLRGKTDTQYFGPGTRLTVL.

This clonotype was picked up many times. The chain links TRBV7-2 to TRBJ2-3; D is possibly TRBD2 (5 bases). CDR1 SGHTA and CDR2 FQGNSA come from the germline V gene. Deletions cut 8 bases from V and 1 base from J, with 10 bases between. The CDR3 runs to 13 residues. The CDR3 DNA reads as TGTGCCAGCCGCGGGCCGGGCACAGATACGCAGTATTTT. It encodes CASRGPGTDTQYF.

The J gene is TRBJ2-1, the V gene TRBV5-3; TRBD1 might be the D (5 bases). TRBV5-3 is filed as an ORF, its function uncertain. This CDR3 is built from 12 residues. Trimming removed 10 bases at V and 4 bases at J, with 12 bases between. The CDR3 DNA reads TGTGCCTGCAAGGGGTCTTACAATGAGCAGTTCTTC. It codes for CACKGSYNEQFF.

The rearrangement joins TRBV4-2 to TRBJ1-6; D not certain. There are 15 residues in the CDR3. The V end lost 0 bases, the J end lost 9 bases, and 12 bases lay between the germline ends. The germline gives CDR1 LGHNA, CDR2 YNFKEQ. CDR3 DNA: TGTGCCAGCAGCCAAGAACGCACAGCGGGTTCACCCCTCCACTTT. The encoded protein is CASSQERTAGSPLHF.

This clonotype was seen more than once but under ten times. The chain recombines TRBV10-3 with TRBJ2-1; D gene uncertain. The V and J ends lost 7 bases and 10 bases respectively, with 20 bases between them. CDR3 length: 14 residues. Per germline, CDR1 ENHRY and CDR2 SYGVKD. The CDR3 DNA follows: TGTGCCATCACCACACCGGGTGGGAAAGAAGAGCAGTTCTTC. Translated, it gives CAITTPGGKEEQFF.

This clonotype was seen ten or more times. The chain links TRBV7-2 to TRBJ2-7; D ambiguous. The ends were cut back, 0 bases at V and 4 bases at J, with 7 bases in the middle. CDR1 is SGHTA and CDR2 is FQGNSA in the germline V gene. There are 13 residues in the CDR3. Written as DNA, the CDR3 is TGTGCCAGCAGCTTAGCTCCTGAGTACGAGCAGTACTTC. As protein: CASSLAPEYEQYF.

V usage is TRBV10-1 and J usage is TRBJ2-1, with D unresolved. Trimming took 0 bases from V and 8 from J, leaving 8 bases between them. In germline, CDR1 is WNHNN, CDR2 SYGVQD (reference sequence). The CDR3 sequence is 13 residues long. CDR3 residues: CASSESMVHEQFF. The CDR3 coding sequence is TGCGCCAGCAGTGAGTCGATGGTCCATGAGCAGTTCTTC.

This clonotype was observed a few times. The chain uses TRBV6-4 and TRBJ2-1, with TRBD2 identical over 8 bases. Per the germline V gene, CDR1 is MRHNA and CDR2 is SNTAGT. This CDR3 is built from 15 residues. Unmatched junction bases numbered 11, after V lost 6 bases and J lost 7 bases. This CDR3 reads CASSPGGGRWNEQFF. The DNA of the CDR3 is TGTGCCAGCAGCCCCGGAGGCGGGAGGTGGAATGAGCAGTTCTTC.

This rearrangement joins TRBV7-8 to TRBJ1-5; D not resolved. The CDR3 runs 15 residues. Per germline, CDR1 SGHVS and CDR2 FQNEAQ. V was clipped by 3 bases and J by 4 bases, with 13 bases between them. Here the CDR3 reads CASSFEDRPNQPQHF. As DNA, the CDR3 is TGTGCCAGCAGCTTTGAGGACCGGCCTAATCAGCCCCAGCATTTT.

In its sample, this clonotype was seen many times. This chain connects TRBV9 to TRBJ2-3; TRBD2 might be the D (6 bases). Looked up from germline, CDR1 is SGDLS and CDR2 is YYNGEE. The CDR3 covers 16 residues. V was clipped by 4 bases and J by 1 base, with 16 bases between them. Here the CDR3 reads CASSIPGLHGTDTQYF. The CDR3 coding sequence is TGTGCCAGCAGCATCCCGGGACTCCACGGCACAGATACGCAGTATTTT.

In its sample, this clonotype was seen a few times. V gene TRBV15 combines with J gene TRBJ2-1; possibly TRBD2 for D (5 bases). The V end was cut by 0 bases, the J end by 3 bases, with 18 bases between. The CDR3 has 18 residues. Germline CDR1 and CDR2: LNHNV and YYDKDF (reference sequence). CDR3 amino acids: CATSRDSTGSTYYNEQFF. CDR3 coding DNA: TGTGCCACCAGCAGAGATTCCACGGGGTCCACCTACTACAATGAGCAGTTCTTC.

This clonotype was found a few times. This rearrangement joins TRBV24-1 to TRBJ2-3; 9 bases align to TRBD1. From germline, CDR1 is KGHDR and CDR2 SFDVKD. The CDR3 spans 18 residues. Trimming removed 4 bases from V and 0 bases from J; junction bases left unmatched: 10. CDR3 nucleotides: TGTGCCACCAGTGACGGACAGGGGACTCCCTCTAGCACAGATACGCAGTATTTT. Translated: CATSDGQGTPSSTDTQYF.

This clonotype was counted only a few times. The chain is built from TRBV6-5 and TRBJ1-1; TRBD1 aligns across 7 bases. Germline V gene lookup returns CDR1 MNHEY and CDR2 SVGAGI. This CDR3 contains 13 residues. V gave up 0 bases and J gave up 5 bases; unmatched junction bases: 0. The CDR3 region has the DNA TGTGCCAGCAGTTACTCGACAGGGACTGAAGCTTTCTTT. Translated, it gives CASSYSTGTEAFF.

The chain couples TRBV19 to TRBJ2-3, with TRBD2 identical over 11 bases. CDR1 and CDR2 (germline): LNHDA, SQIVND (reference sequence). The ends lost 4 bases at V and 5 bases at J; junction bases unmatched: 11. This CDR3 has 17 amino acids. The CDR3 here is CASSSPGTSGPRDTQYF. CDR3 in DNA: TGTGCCAGTAGTAGCCCCGGGACTAGCGGCCCTCGAGATACGCAGTATTTT.

In its sample, this clonotype was seen many times. The DNA of the CDR3 is TGTGCCAGCAGCCCCTCAGGGGGGGCTGTCGGTGAGCAGTTCTTC. This codes for CASSPSGGAVGEQFF. The chain combines TRBV7-2 with TRBJ2-1, with D perhaps assigned TRBD1 or TRBD2 (7 bases each). This CDR3 contains 15 residues. Germline V gene data show CDR1 as SGHTA and CDR2 as FQGNSA. The V end lost 5 bases, the J end lost 9 bases, and 20 bases lay between the germline ends.

V usage is TRBV20-1 and J usage is TRBJ2-1, with 14 positions matching TRBD2. The CDR3 sequence is 13 residues long. Germline values: CDR1 DFQATT, CDR2 SNEGSKA (reference sequence). The trim removed 5 bases at V and 8 bases at J, leaving 2 bases unmatched. In nucleotides, the CDR3 is TGCAGTGCTGGGGGACTAGCGGGGGATGAGCAGTTCTTC. Translated, it gives CSAGGLAGDEQFF.

This clonotype was counted ten times or more. The gene calls are TRBV7-2 and TRBJ1-5; 8 nucleotides match TRBD1. The CDR3 has 16 amino acids. The V gene's germline CDR1 is SGHTA and CDR2 FQGNSA. V gave up 5 bases and J gave up 4 bases; unmatched junction bases: 10. The CDR3 loop is CASSPWTGKSNQPQHF. In nucleotides, the CDR3 is TGTGCCAGCAGCCCGTGGACAGGGAAGTCTAATCAGCCCCAGCATTTT.

This sequence joins TRBV14 and TRBJ2-2; 13 bases line up with TRBD2. J lost 3 bases, V lost 4 bases, and 8 bases had no gene match. The CDR3 sequence is 18 residues long. Germline CDR1 is SGHDN and CDR2 is FVKESK. The CDR3 DNA sequence: TGTGCCAGCAGCCCACTAGCGGGAGGGCCGTTGGACACCGGGGAGCTGTTTTTT. This translates into CASSPLAGGPLDTGELFF. Complete variable domain (other parts from reference TRBV14 and TRBJ2-2): EAGVTQFPSHSVIEKGQTVTLRCDPISGHDNLYWYRRVMGKEIKFLLHFVKESKQDESGMPNNRFLAERTGGTYSTLKVQPAELEDSGVYFCASSPLAGGPLDTGELFFGEGSRLTVL.

The rearrangement links TRBV27 to TRBJ1-2, with D possibly matching TRBD1 (6 bases). V lost 7 bases, J lost 11 bases, and 20 bases lay in between. The V gene's germline CDR1 is MNHEY and CDR2 SMNVEV (reference sequence). The CDR3 has 13 residues. The CDR3 reads CASMPLDRRGYTF. The CDR3 bases are TGTGCCAGCATGCCTCTTGACAGGAGGGGATACACCTTC.

This clonotype was seen ten or more times. Here the CDR3 reads CASSIGAASNDEQFF. The CDR3 DNA sequence: TGTGCCAGTAGTATTGGGGCCGCCTCTAACGATGAGCAGTTCTTC. The genes are TRBV19 and TRBJ2-1, with D perhaps matching TRBD1 (5 bases). Trimming removed 3 bases from V and 8 bases from J, with 17 bases in between. Per the germline V gene, CDR1 is LNHDA and CDR2 is SQIVND (reference sequence). This CDR3 has 15 residues. Based on the CDR3 plus reference TRBV19 and TRBJ2-1, the full variable domain is DGGITQSPKYLFRKEGQNVTLSCEQNLNHDAMYWYRQDPGQGLRLIYYSQIVNDFQKGDIAEGYSVSREKKESFPLTVTSAQKNPTAFYLCASSIGAASNDEQFFGPGTRLTVL.

This clonotype has a count of ten or more. V is TRBV7-2 and J is TRBJ2-7, with D perhaps being TRBD1 or TRBD2 (5 bases each). The CDR3 has 14 residues. Germline-derived CDR1 and CDR2 are SGHTA and FQGNSA. Between the trimmed V and J ends, which lost 1 base and 2 bases, there was a span of 9 bases. The CDR3 region has the DNA TGTGCCAGCAGCTTAGGGGACGGCCCCTACGAGCAGTACGTC. It encodes CASSLGDGPYEQYV.

This clonotype was counted at least ten times. The chain combines TRBV6-2 or TRBV6-3 with TRBJ2-1; D unresolved. This CDR3 region has 14 residues. The germline V and J ends were trimmed by 7 bases and 0 bases, with 10 bases remaining between them. The germline CDR1 and CDR2 sequences are MNHEY and SVGEGT. CDR3 residues: CASKRTNSYNEQFF. Written as DNA, the CDR3 is TGTGCCAGCAAAAGGACGAACTCCTACAATGAGCAGTTCTTC.

This clonotype was seen only a few times. Here the CDR3 reads CASSIWGTTEAFF. In nucleotides, the CDR3 is TGTGCCAGTAGTATATGGGGGACCACTGAAGCTTTCTTT. The chain joins TRBV19 to TRBJ1-1; D may be TRBD1 (5 bases). CDR3 size: 13 residues. Germline V gene lookup returns CDR1 LNHDA and CDR2 SQIVND (reference sequence). Trimming removed 2 bases at V and 4 bases at J, with 8 bases between.

The chain is built from TRBV4-2 and TRBJ1-3; weak D call: TRBD1 (6 bases). There are 14 residues in the CDR3. The germline V gene encodes CDR1 LGHNA and CDR2 YNFKEQ. The V gene lost 4 bases and the J gene lost 4 bases, with 11 bases spanning the gap. This CDR3 reads CASSRTGSGNTIYF. CDR3 DNA sequence: TGTGCCAGCAGCCGTACAGGGTCCGGAAACACCATATATTTT.

The chain links TRBV6-2 or TRBV6-3 to TRBJ1-2; TRBD1 matches at 7 bases. Germline V gene data show CDR1 as MNHEY and CDR2 as SVGEGT. The CDR3 runs 13 residues. V shed 6 bases, J shed 3 bases, and the junction held 4 bases outside the gene matches. The DNA of the CDR3 is TGTGCCAGCAGAAGACAGGGTCACTATGGCTACACCTTC. Protein product: CASRRQGHYGYTF.

This chain connects TRBV20-1 to TRBJ2-7; the D gene is possibly TRBD2 (5 bases). CDR3 length equals 14 residues. The V and J ends lost 6 bases and 0 bases respectively, with 15 bases between them. From germline, CDR1 is DFQATT and CDR2 SNEGSKA (reference sequence). The CDR3 protein is CSAAGLSSSYEQYF. The CDR3 region has the DNA TGCAGTGCCGCAGGACTGTCCAGCTCCTACGAGCAGTACTTC.

This clonotype turned up a few times. The chain carries TRBV4-1 and TRBJ1-1; tentatively, D is TRBD1 (5 bases). Germline V gene lookup returns CDR1 MGHRA and CDR2 YSYEKL. The CDR3 loop spans 12 amino acids. Trimming shortened V by 7 bases and J by 4 bases, and 10 bases separated the two germline ends. The CDR3 spells CASMGGSTEAFF. In DNA form, the CDR3 reads TGCGCCAGCATGGGGGGTTCCACTGAAGCTTTCTTT.